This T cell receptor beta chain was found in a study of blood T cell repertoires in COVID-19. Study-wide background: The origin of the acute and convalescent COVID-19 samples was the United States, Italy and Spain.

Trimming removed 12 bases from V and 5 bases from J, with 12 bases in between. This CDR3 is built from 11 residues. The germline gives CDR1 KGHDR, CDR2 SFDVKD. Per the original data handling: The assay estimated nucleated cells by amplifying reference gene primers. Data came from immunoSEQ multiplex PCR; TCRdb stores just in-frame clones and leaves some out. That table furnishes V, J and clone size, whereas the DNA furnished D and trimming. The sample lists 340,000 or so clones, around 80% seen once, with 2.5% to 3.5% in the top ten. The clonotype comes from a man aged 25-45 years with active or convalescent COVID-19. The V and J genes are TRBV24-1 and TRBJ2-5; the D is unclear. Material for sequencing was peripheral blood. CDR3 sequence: CAPQIVETQYF. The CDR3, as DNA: TGTGCCCCACAGATTGTCGAGACCCAGTACTTC.